The rows below give T cell receptor beta chains drawn from one sample of a study of blood T cell repertoires in COVID-19. Only in-frame clones appear in the TCRdb table, and some are missing; sequencing was by immunoSEQ multiplex PCR. The table records 300,000 to 350,000 clones, roughly 87% of them present only once. The sample was PBMCs or T cells enriched from blood (not recorded which). The source of these receptors is a woman aged 25 to 45 who had recovered from COVID-19. Both conserved end residues are part of each CDR3. A D gene is named only where the DNA matches it firmly. Not every row has a clone size; where given, it reads once, few, many or a size class.

D	J	V	length	size	CDR3	DNA
NA	TRBJ2-3	TRBV27	18	NA	CASSLRVSGRSLADTQYF	TGTGCCAGCAGTTTAAGGGTGAGCGGGCGGTCTCTCGCGGATACGCAGTATTTT
TRBD2	TRBJ2-2	TRBV10-3	18	NA	CATSAKGTSGVNTGELFF	TGTGCCACCAGCGCGAAAGGGACTAGCGGGGTTAACACCGGGGAGCTGTTTTTT
TRBD1	TRBJ1-6	TRBV5-1	15	few	CASSSGTGERSPLHF	TGCGCCAGCAGCTCCGGGACAGGGGAGCGTTCACCCCTCCACTTT
NA	TRBJ1-5	TRBV11-2	13	NA	CASSLGNNQPQHF	TGTGCCAGCAGCTTGGGCAATAATCAGCCCCAGCATTTT
TRBD1	TRBJ2-7	TRBV2	15	NA	CASKGRTGVIDEQYF	TGTGCCAGCAAGGGGCGGACAGGGGTAATCGACGAGCAGTACTTC
NA	TRBJ1-5	TRBV6-1	14	NA	CASSELGAGQPQHF	TGTGCCAGCAGTGAACTAGGGGCCGGTCAGCCCCAGCATTTT
TRBD2	TRBJ2-3	TRBV6-2/TRBV6-3	19	few	CASSYSNLAGGRWTDTQYF	TGTGCCAGCAGTTACTCGAATCTAGCGGGGGGGCGATGGACAGATACGCAGTATTTT
TRBD1	TRBJ2-4	TRBV27	16	NA	CASSQRTGVGKNIQYF	TGTGCCAGCAGCCAGCGGACAGGGGTTGGCAAAAACATTCAGTACTTC
TRBD2	TRBJ2-2	TRBV7-2	19	NA	CASSLEVPLAGGGTGELFF	TGTGCCAGCAGCTTAGAAGTCCCACTAGCGGGGGGAGGCACCGGGGAGCTGTTTTTT
TRBD1	TRBJ1-2	TRBV7-8	15	NA	CASSRTNQGGYGYTF	TGTGCCAGCAGCCGCACAAATCAGGGGGGCTATGGCTACACCTTC
TRBD1	TRBJ2-7	TRBV25-1	12	NA	CASSNRGYEQYF	TGTGCCAGCAGTAACAGGGGGTACGAGCAGTACTTC